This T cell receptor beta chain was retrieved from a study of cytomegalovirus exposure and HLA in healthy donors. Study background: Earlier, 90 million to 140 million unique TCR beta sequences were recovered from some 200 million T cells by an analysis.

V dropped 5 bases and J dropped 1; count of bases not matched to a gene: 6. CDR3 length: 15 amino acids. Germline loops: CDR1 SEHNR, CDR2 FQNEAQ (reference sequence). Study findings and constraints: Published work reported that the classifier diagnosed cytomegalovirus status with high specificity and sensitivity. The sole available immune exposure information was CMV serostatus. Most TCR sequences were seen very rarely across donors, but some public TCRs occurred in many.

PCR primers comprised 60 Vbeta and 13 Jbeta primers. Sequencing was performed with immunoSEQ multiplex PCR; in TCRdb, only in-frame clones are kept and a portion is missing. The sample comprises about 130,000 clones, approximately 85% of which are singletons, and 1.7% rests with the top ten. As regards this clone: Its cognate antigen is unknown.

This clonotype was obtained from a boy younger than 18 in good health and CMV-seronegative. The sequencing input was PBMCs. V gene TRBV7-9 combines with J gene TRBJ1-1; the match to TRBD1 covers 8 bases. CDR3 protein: CASSPGDRSNTEAFF. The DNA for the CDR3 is TGTGCCAGCAGCCCGGGGGACAGGTCGAACACTGAAGCTTTCTTT.